This T cell receptor beta chain stems from a study of blood T cell repertoires in COVID-19. Turning to the study itself: Spain, Italy and the United States supplied samples that represented acute and convalescent COVID-19.

In the study's own analysis: The assay estimated nucleated cells by amplifying reference gene primers. Some clones are missing from TCRdb's copy, which holds only in-frame ones; the method was immunoSEQ multiplex PCR. For V, J and clone size, that table is used; D and trimming come from the DNA. The repertoire holds roughly 84,000 clones, with 80% to 90% as singletons. CDR3 size: 17 residues. Between the trimmed V and J ends, which lost 8 bases and 1 base, there was a span of 18 bases. Germline values: CDR1 SGHNT, CDR2 YENEEA. This TCR was sampled from a woman of 80 years or more with acute or convalescent COVID-19. The chain joins TRBV11-3 to TRBJ1-6; a weak D match, TRBD1 (6 bases). The sequencing input was peripheral blood. For the CDR3, the DNA is TGTGCCAGCGGACTTTCCCCACAGGGATCCTATAATTCACCCCTCCACTTT. Translating it yields CASGLSPQGSYNSPLHF.